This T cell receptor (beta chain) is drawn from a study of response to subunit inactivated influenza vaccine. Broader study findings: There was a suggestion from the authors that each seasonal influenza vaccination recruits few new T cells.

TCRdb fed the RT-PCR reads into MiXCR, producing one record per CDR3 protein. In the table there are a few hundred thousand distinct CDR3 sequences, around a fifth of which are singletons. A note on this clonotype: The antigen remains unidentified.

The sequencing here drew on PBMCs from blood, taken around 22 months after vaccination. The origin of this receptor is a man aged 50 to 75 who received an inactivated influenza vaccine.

The CDR3 bases are TGTGCCAGCAGTTACCTTACAGGCAACTACGAGCAGTACTTC. This translates into CASSYLTGNYEQYF. The chain combines TRBV6-2 or TRBV6-3 with TRBJ2-7; perhaps TRBD1 as D (5 bases). Trimming shortened V by 2 bases and J by 3 bases, and 11 bases separated the two germline ends. The CDR3 is 14 residues long. Germline loops: CDR1 MNHEY, CDR2 SVGEGT.